This T cell receptor beta chain stems from a study of blood T cells in healthy people across ages. With a J-beta primer mix and a sample-barcoded 5' primer, a second PCR ran 7 to 11 cycles. TCRdb re-analysed the 5' RACE reads in MiXCR, keeping a single row per CDR3 protein. The data hold 700,000 to 900,000 distinct CDR3 sequences, with roughly 26% observed a single time. This clonotype was counted only a few times. The length of the CDR3 is 14 residues. The germline V gene encodes CDR1 SQVTM and CDR2 ANQGSEA. V shed 4 bases and J shed 4 bases, with 16 bases lying between them. A further study also used this sample, focusing on T cells of mothers and their children.

This chain uses TRBV29-1 with TRBJ1-1; the D gene is possibly TRBD1 (5 bases). The material sequenced was blood. This receptor was identified in a boy between 10 and 17 years old in good health. This CDR3 is CSVVVQGRRTEAFF. The CDR3, as DNA: TGCAGCGTTGTGGTTCAGGGTAGACGCACTGAAGCTTTCTTT.